This T cell receptor (beta chain) derives from a study of spatial heterogeneity in lung cancer. Study information: The donors comprised 60 to 85 untreated early-stage non-small cell lung cancer patients. Each unique TCR and UMI combination was seen more than ten times on average in raw reads. Detection consistently yielded more beta chains than alpha chains.

The time point denotes: blood at routine non-recurrence follow-up after resection. Sequencing was performed on whole RNA extracted from tumor and nontumor lung tissue, or from frozen PBMC, and the material was left unsorted. Germline CDR1 reads DFQATT; CDR2 reads SNEGSKA (reference sequence). Trimming took 4 bases from V and 9 from J, leaving 10 bases between them. The CDR3 contains 10 residues. This clonotype was counted at least ten times. TCRdb called the 5' RACE reads again in MiXCR, with one record for every CDR3 protein. The sample holds about 110,000 distinct CDR3 sequences; roughly a tenth are singletons and the top ten take around 24%.

The V call is TRBV20-1, the J call TRBJ2-7; D gene unclear. This material consisted of PBMCs, taken at follow-up. The receptor comes from a female donor with early-stage non-small cell lung cancer. DNA for the CDR3: TGCAGTGCTACTTGGAACGGGCAGTACTTC. Protein: CSATWNGQYF.